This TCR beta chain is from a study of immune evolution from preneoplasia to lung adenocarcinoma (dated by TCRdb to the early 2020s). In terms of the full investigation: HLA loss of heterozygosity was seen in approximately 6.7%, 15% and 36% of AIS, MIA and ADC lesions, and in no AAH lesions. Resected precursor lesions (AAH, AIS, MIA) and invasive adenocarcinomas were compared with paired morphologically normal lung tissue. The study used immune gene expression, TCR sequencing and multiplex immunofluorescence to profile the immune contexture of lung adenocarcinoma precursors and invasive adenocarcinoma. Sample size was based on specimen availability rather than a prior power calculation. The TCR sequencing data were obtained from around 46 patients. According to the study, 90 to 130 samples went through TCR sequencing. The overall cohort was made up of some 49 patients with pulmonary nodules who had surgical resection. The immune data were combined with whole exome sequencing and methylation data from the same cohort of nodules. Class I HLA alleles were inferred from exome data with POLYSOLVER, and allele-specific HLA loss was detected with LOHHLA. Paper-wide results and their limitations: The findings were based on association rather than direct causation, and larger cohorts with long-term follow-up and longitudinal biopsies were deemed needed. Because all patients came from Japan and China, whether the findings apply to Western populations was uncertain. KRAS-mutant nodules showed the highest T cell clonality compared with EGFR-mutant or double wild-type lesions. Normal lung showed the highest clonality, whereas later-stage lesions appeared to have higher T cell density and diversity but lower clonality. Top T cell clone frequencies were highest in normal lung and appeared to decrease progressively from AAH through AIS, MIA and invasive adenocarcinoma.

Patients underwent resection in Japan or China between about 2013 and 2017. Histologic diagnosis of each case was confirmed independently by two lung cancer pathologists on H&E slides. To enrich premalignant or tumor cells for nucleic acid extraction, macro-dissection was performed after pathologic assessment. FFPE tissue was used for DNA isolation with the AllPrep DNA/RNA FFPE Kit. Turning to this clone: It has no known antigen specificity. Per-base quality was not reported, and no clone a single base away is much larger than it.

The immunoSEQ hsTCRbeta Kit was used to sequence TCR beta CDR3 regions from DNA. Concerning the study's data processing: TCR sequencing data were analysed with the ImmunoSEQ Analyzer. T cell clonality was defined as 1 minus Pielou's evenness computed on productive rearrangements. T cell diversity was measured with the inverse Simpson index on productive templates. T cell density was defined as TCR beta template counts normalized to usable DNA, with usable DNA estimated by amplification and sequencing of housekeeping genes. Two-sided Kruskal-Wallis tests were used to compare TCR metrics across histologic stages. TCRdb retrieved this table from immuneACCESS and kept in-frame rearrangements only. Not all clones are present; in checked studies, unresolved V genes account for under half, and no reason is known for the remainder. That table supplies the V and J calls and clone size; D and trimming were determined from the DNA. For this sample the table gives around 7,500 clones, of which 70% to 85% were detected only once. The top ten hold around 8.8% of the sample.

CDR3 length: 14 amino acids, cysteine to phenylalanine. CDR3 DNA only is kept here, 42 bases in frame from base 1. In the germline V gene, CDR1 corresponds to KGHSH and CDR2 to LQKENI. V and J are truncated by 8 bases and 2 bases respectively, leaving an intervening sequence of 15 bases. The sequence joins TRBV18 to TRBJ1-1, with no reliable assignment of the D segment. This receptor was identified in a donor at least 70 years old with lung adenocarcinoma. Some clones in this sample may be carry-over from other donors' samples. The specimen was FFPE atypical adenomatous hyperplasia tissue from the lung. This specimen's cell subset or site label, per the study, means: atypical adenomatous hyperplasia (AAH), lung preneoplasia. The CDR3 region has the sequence CASQTPSGNTEAFF. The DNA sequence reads TGTGCCAGCCAAACTCCATCGGGAAACACTGAAGCTTTCTTT.